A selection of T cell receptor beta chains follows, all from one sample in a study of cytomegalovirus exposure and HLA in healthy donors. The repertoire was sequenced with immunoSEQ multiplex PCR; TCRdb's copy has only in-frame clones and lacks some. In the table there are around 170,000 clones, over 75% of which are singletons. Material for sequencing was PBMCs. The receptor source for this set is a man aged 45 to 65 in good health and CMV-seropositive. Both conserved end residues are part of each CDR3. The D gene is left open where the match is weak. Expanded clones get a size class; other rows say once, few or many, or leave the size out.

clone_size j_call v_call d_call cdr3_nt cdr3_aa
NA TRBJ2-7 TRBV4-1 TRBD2 TGCGCCAGCCGACCTTTAGCGGGGACCTACGAGCAGTACTTC CASRPLAGTYEQYF
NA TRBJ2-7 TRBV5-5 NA TGTGCCAGCAGCGGGCGGGTGGGCCCGGACGAGCAGTACTTC CASSGRVGPDEQYF
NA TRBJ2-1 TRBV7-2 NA TGTGCCAGCAGCTTATACGGGAATGAGCAGTTCTTC CASSLYGNEQFF
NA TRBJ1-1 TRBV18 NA TGTGCCAGCTCACAATCAGGAGGAAGGAACACTGAAGCTTTCTTT CASSQSGGRNTEAFF
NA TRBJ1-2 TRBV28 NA TGTGCCAGCAGTTTGGGAGGGGCGTTAGCTGGCTACACCTTC CASSLGGALAGYTF
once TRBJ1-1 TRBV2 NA TGTGCCAGCAGTGTATCCCCGGCTGAAGCTTTCTTT CASSVSPAEAFF
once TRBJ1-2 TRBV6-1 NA TGTGCCAGCAGTGGCCGGCCAGGGGATGGTTATGGCTACACCTTC CASSGRPGDGYGYTF
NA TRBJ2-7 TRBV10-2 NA TGCGCCAGCAGTGAAGGGGCTTTCTACGAGCAGTACTTC CASSEGAFYEQYF
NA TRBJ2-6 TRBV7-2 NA TGTGCCAGCAGCTTAGACCCAGGAGGGGCCAACGTCCTGACTTTC CASSLDPGGANVLTF
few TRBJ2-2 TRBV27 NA TGTGCCAGCAGGAGGGCAATACCCCCGAAGGCGAACACCGGGGAGCTGTTTTTT CASRRAIPPKANTGELFF
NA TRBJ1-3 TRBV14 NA TGTGCCAGCAGCCAAGACCGACCCCACGCAGGGAGGTTCTCTGGAAACACCATATATTTT CASSQDRPHAGRFSGNTIYF
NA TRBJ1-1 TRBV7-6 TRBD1 TGTGCCAGCAGCCCAGGGGGCACTGAAGCTTTCTTT CASSPGGTEAFF
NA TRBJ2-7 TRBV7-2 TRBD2 TGTGCCAGCAGCTCGCCCCGGACTAGCGGGAGGGCCGTCGGCGAGCAGTACTTC CASSSPRTSGRAVGEQYF
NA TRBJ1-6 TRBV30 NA TGTGCCTGGGGGAGGGTGGATAATTCACCCCTCCACTTT CAWGRVDNSPLHF
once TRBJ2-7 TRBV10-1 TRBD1 TGCGCCAGCAGTGCTCTAGGCGAGCAGGGGGCCCTCTACGAGCAGTACTTC CASSALGEQGALYEQYF
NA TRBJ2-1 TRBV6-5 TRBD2 TGTGCCAGCAGACACGGTCTAGCGGGGGGAGATGAGCAGTTCTTC CASRHGLAGGDEQFF
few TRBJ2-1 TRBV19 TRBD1 TGTGCCAGTAGCAGATTGGACAGGGGAACCTACAATGAGCAGTTCTTC CASSRLDRGTYNEQFF
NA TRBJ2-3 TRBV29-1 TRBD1 TGCAGCGTTCACTATGAACAGGGGGGCACAGATACGCAGTATTTT CSVHYEQGGTDTQYF
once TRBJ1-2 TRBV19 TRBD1 TGTGCCAGTAGTATAGGGACAGGGAGGAATGGCTACACCTTC CASSIGTGRNGYTF
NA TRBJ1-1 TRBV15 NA TGTGCCACCAGCAGAGATCGCGGGGCCAGGAACACTGAAGCTTTCTTT CATSRDRGARNTEAFF
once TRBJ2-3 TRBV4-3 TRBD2 TGCGCCAGCAGCCAAGCAACCAGCGGGATCACAGATACGCAGTATTTT CASSQATSGITDTQYF
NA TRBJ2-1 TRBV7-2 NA TGTGCCAGCAGCTTAGGCACGGGCAATGAGCAGTTCTTC CASSLGTGNEQFF
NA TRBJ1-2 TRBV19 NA TGTGCCAGTCGCCCCGGGGATAGTCGAACCTATGGCTACACCTTC CASRPGDSRTYGYTF
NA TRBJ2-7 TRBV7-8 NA TGTGCCAGCAGCCCCCGGGCAGGGGTTTCCTCCTACGAGCAGTACTTC CASSPRAGVSSYEQYF
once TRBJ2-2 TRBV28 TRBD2 TGTGCCAGCAGTCCTCCGGGGGGAGAGACCACCGGGGAGCTGTTTTTT CASSPPGGETTGELFF
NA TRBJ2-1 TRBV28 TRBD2 TGTGCCAGCAGTCCCCGACTAGCGGGACTTACTGAGCAGTTCTTC CASSPRLAGLTEQFF
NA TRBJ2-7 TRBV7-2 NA TGTGCCAGCAGCTTCGGGGCGGGACCGTTCTACGAGCAGTACTTC CASSFGAGPFYEQYF
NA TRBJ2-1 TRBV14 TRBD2 TGTGCCAGCAGCCAAGAAGCGGGGGGCTGGAGGGAGCAGTTCTTC CASSQEAGGWREQFF
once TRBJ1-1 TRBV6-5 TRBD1 TGTGCCAGCAGTTCCAGGGGGACAGAAGGGATTAAAGCTTTCTTT CASSSRGTEGIKAFF
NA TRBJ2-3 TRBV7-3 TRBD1 TGTGCCAGCAGCTCGGGTCGCAGGGGGCACGCAGATACGCAGTATTTT CASSSGRRGHADTQYF
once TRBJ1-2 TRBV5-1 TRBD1 TGCGCCAGCAGAACACAGGGGGCTGACTATGGCTACACCTTC CASRTQGADYGYTF
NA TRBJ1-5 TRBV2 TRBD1 TGTGCCAGCAGCTACGGGACAGGGGGCCAGCCCCAGCATTTT CASSYGTGGQPQHF
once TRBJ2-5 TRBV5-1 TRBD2 TGCGCCAGCAGCTTGGTACTAGCGGGGGAAGAGACCCAGTACTTC CASSLVLAGEETQYF
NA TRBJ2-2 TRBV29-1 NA TGCAGCGTTCCCAGGGAAGGAACCGGGGAGCTGTTTTTT CSVPREGTGELFF
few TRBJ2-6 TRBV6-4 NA TGTGCCAGCAGTCTCGACAGGTCCTCTGGGGCCAACGTCCTGACTTTC CASSLDRSSGANVLTF
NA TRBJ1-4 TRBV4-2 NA TGTGCCAGCAGCCAAGGTCAGCGAAATGAAAAACTGTTTTTT CASSQGQRNEKLFF
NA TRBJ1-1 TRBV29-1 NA TGCAGCGTTGTATTGGGCAGTGAAGCTTTCTTT CSVVLGSEAFF
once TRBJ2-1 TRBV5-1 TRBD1 TGCGCCAGCAGCTTGGCCCCGGGACAGTACAATGAGCAGTTCTTC CASSLAPGQYNEQFF
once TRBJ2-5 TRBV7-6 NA TGTGCCAGCAGCTTAAACGGGGTAGTCAAGGAGACCCAGTACTTC CASSLNGVVKETQYF
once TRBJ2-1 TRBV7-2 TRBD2 TGTGCCAGCAGGAGGGTACTAGCGGGAGAGGGTGAGCAGTTCTTC CASRRVLAGEGEQFF
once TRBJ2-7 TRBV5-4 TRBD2 TGTGCCAGCCGGTCTAGCGGGGCCTACGAGCAGTACTTC CASRSSGAYEQYF
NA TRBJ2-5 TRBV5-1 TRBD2 TGCGCCAGCAGCTCCGTCCCGGGAGGAGAGACCCAGTACTTC CASSSVPGGETQYF
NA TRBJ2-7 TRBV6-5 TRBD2 TGTGCCAGCAGTTATCGCCTAGCGGGATCCTACGAGCAGTACTTC CASSYRLAGSYEQYF
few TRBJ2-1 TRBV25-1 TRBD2 TGTGCCAGCAGTGATCTAGCGGCCTACAATGAGCAGTTCTTC CASSDLAAYNEQFF
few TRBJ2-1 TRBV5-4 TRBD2 TGTGCCAGCAGCGACTCTAGCGGTTACAATGAGCAGTTCTTC CASSDSSGYNEQFF
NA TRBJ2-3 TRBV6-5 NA TGTGCCAGCAGTTACTCCTCAGGGTTAGGCACAGATACGCAGTATTTT CASSYSSGLGTDTQYF
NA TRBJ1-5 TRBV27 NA TGTGCCAGCAGTTTATATTCGGATCAGCCCCAGCATTTT CASSLYSDQPQHF
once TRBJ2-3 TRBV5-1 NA TGCGCCAGCAGCACCATCTACAGGCAAACTAGCACAGATACGCAGTATTTT CASSTIYRQTSTDTQYF
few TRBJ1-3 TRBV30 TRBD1 TGTGCCTGGAGCCTTCGGGACAGGGTAGAAGGAAACACCATATATTTT CAWSLRDRVEGNTIYF
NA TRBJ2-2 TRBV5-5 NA TGTGCCAGCAGCTCACAGGCGATGTTAAACACCGGGGAGCTGTTTTTT CASSSQAMLNTGELFF
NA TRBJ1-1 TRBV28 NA TGTGCCACCAAGGAACAGCTGAACACTGAAGCTTTCTTT CATKEQLNTEAFF
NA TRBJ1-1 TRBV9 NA TGTGCCAGCAGCGTAGCCATGAACACTGAAGCTTTCTTT CASSVAMNTEAFF
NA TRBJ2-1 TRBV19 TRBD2 TGTGCCAGTAGTATCCTAGCGGGAGTATGGGGTGAGCAGTTCTTC CASSILAGVWGEQFF
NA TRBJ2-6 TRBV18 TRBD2 TGTGCCAGCCACAGCGGGGGGGCCGAATCTGGGGCCAACGTCCTGACTTTC CASHSGGAESGANVLTF